The 14 T cell receptor beta chains below all came from one sample that was sequenced in a study of a mutant IDH1 vaccine in newly diagnosed glioma. Here immunoSEQ multiplex PCR was the method, and the copy in TCRdb shows in-frame clones only, minus some. This sample has around 56,000 clones, with about 81% found just once. No antigen has been identified for these receptors. Time point denoted: week 23, last vaccination. Each dose of the vaccine consisted of 300 ug of mutant IDH1 20-mer peptide, with topical imiquimod. The sequencing here drew on PBMCs, taken from a glioma patient whose treatment included an IDH1 peptide vaccine. The receptors were gathered from a woman in her forties with glioma. Some clones in this sample may be carry-over from other donors' samples.

CDR3 sequence (DNA): TGCGCCAGCAGTCAAGACAGTCCGAAAGAGACCCAGTACTTC. Protein product: CASSQDSPKETQYF. This chain uses TRBV23-1 with TRBJ2-5, with D tentatively TRBD1 (5 bases). TRBV23-1 is sorted into the ORF group, with uncertain function. CDR3 length: 14 residues. Trimming took 2 bases from V and 3 from J, leaving 10 bases between them.

This rearrangement joins TRBV6-5 to TRBJ1-5; no clear D gene. V lost 5 bases, J lost 0 bases, and 8 bases lay in between. The germline gives CDR1 MNHEY, CDR2 SVGAGI. The CDR3 spans 14 residues. The CDR3 region is CASSNQYSNQPQHF. DNA for the CDR3: TGTGCCAGCAGTAACCAGTATAGCAATCAGCCCCAGCATTTT.

The V and J genes are TRBV10-3 and TRBJ1-6, with D possibly being TRBD1 (6 bases). This CDR3 is built from 15 residues. Germline V lookup: CDR1 ENHRY, CDR2 SYGVKD. Between the trimmed V and J ends, which lost 4 bases and 10 bases, there was a span of 17 bases. The CDR3 sequence: CAISANRDEGSPLHF. DNA for the CDR3: TGTGCCATCAGTGCAAACAGGGACGAGGGATCACCCCTCCACTTT.

The chain links TRBV29-1 to TRBJ2-2, with 7 bases that match TRBD1. Per the germline V gene, CDR1 is SQVTM and CDR2 is ANQGSEA. The length of the CDR3 is 16 residues. Germline trimming cut 7 bases from V and 8 bases from J; bases unmatched to any gene: 19. This chain's CDR3 is CSATTGTQVGLGELFF. The DNA for the CDR3 is TGCAGCGCAACGACAGGGACACAAGTGGGATTAGGGGAGCTGTTTTTT.

The V gene is TRBV5-8, the J gene TRBJ1-3; 7 bases match TRBD1. The germline CDR1 and CDR2 sequences are SGHTS and YDEGEE. Unmatched junction bases numbered 7, after V lost 7 bases and J lost 0 bases. CDR3 length equals 15 residues. CDR3 region: CASLDRLYSGNTIYF. CDR3 sequence (DNA): TGTGCCAGCCTGGACAGGCTTTACTCTGGAAACACCATATATTTT.

This chain links TRBV27 with TRBJ2-1; possibly TRBD1 for D (5 bases). The CDR3 has 14 residues. Germline CDR1 and CDR2: MNHEY and SMNVEV (reference sequence). Trimming took off 5 bases at V and 2 bases at J, with 10 bases between the two ends. The CDR3: CASSVTGTYNEQFF. DNA for the CDR3: TGTGCCAGCAGTGTCACAGGTACCTACAATGAGCAGTTCTTC.

On this clone: At one end, the junction sequence differs from germline, possibly due to a read error. V gene TRBV7-7 combines with J gene TRBJ1-2; 7 bases map to TRBD1. There are 13 residues in the CDR3. Germline CDR1 and CDR2: SSHAT and FNYEAQ (reference sequence). CDR3 in DNA: TGTGCTAGCAGCTCTGGGACAGACTATGGCTACACCTTC. Translating it yields CASSSGTDYGYTF.

The chain has TRBV5-4 and TRBJ2-5; D assignment may be TRBD1 or TRBD2 (5 bases each). Looked up from germline, CDR1 is SGHNT and CDR2 is YYREEE (reference sequence). This CDR3 comprises 13 residues. V was cut by 1 base and J by 4 bases, with 8 bases left in between. Here the CDR3 reads CASSLKGTETQYF. The CDR3 DNA is TGTGCCAGCAGCTTGAAGGGGACAGAGACCCAGTACTTC.

The chain combines TRBV27 with TRBJ1-2; D not resolved. With 5 bases removed from V and 6 bases from J, the gap between germline ends came to 10 bases. The germline V gene has CDR1 MNHEY and CDR2 SMNVEV (reference sequence). CDR3 length: 12 amino acids. CDR3 bases: TGTGCCAGCAGTACGGGGTGGGATGGCTACACCTTC. It is translated as CASSTGWDGYTF.

V and J are TRBV10-1 and TRBJ1-5; 8 bases are shared with TRBD1. The CDR3 is 15 amino acids. The junction had 13 bases not matched to a gene; V was cut back by 6 bases and J by 9 bases. Germline assignment: CDR1 WNHNN and CDR2 SYGVQD (reference sequence). The chain's CDR3 is CASSPPGQVLWPQHF. In DNA form, the CDR3 reads TGCGCCAGCAGCCCCCCGGGACAGGTTCTCTGGCCCCAGCATTTT.

The chain combines TRBV21-1 with TRBJ1-2. TRBV21-1 is reported as a pseudogene. The CDR3 runs 17 residues. CDR3 nucleotide sequence: TGTGCCAGCAGCATACATGAACCAGCGGGGGGTGGGCATGGCTACACCTTC. This sequence encodes CASSIHEPAGGGHGYTF.

As concerns this clone: Other nucleotide sequences in the sample specify the same CDR3. J is TRBJ2-5 and V is TRBV2; D remains unclear. CDR1 SNHLY and CDR2 FYNNEI come from the germline V gene. Trimming stripped 4 bases from V and 4 bases from J, with 4 bases between. CDR3 length: 11 amino acids. CDR3 DNA sequence: TGTGCCAGCAGTGTTAGAGAGACCCAGTACTTC. It translates to CASSVRETQYF. The whole variable domain, remainder taken from reference TRBV2 and TRBJ2-5, is EPEVTQTPSHQVTQMGQEVILRCVPISNHLYFYWYRQILGQKVEFLVSFYNNEISEKSEIFDDQFSVERPDGSNFTLKIRSTKLEDSAMYFCASSVRETQYFGPGTRLLVL.

The CDR3: CASSHTSGEPYEQYF. As DNA, the CDR3 is TGTGCCAGCAGCCACACATCAGGGGAACCCTACGAGCAGTACTTC. This sequence joins TRBV6-6 and TRBJ2-7; a possible D gene is TRBD1 (6 bases). V was pared by 6 bases and J by 2 bases, with 17 bases between. The CDR3 runs 15 residues. Germline CDR1 MNHNY, CDR2 SVGAGI (reference sequence).

This rearrangement joins TRBV5-6 to TRBJ2-7; D may be TRBD1 (6 bases). There are 15 residues in the CDR3. Per the germline V gene, CDR1 is SGHDT and CDR2 is YYEEEE. V lost 3 bases and J 1 base, leaving 14 bases between the germline ends. The CDR3 sequence is CASSSGTIFSYEQYF. The CDR3 DNA is TGTGCCAGCAGCTCCGGGACAATTTTTTCCTACGAGCAGTACTTC.